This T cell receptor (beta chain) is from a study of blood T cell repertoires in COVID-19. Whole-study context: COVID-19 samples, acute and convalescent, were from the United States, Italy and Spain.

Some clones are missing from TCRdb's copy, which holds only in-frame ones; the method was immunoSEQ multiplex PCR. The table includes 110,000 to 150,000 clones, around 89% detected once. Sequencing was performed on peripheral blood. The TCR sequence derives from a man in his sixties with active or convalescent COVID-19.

For the CDR3, the DNA is TGCGCCAGCAGCTTGGATGGCACCGACACCATATATTTT. It encodes CASSLDGTDTIYF. The V and J genes are TRBV5-1 and TRBJ1-3; D unresolved. This CDR3 spans 13 amino acids. Germline values: CDR1 SGHRS, CDR2 YFSETQ. V was clipped by 0 bases and J by 8 bases, with 9 bases between them. Full variable domain (rest looked up from reference TRBV5-1 and TRBJ1-3): KAGVTQTPRYLIKTRGQQVTLSCSPISGHRSVSWYQQTPGQGLQFLFEYFSETQRNKGNFPGRFSGRQFSNSRSEMNVSTLELGDSALYLCASSLDGTDTIYFGEGSWLTVV.